Included here is one T cell receptor beta chain sequence, with context. This sample was taken from a study of blood T cell repertoires in COVID-19. Study information: Donors in the United States, Italy and Spain gave samples during acute or convalescent COVID-19. PBMCs, B-cell-depleted T cells, or T cells were the source of the cDNA or gDNA that made up the material.

This CDR3 region has 13 residues. Trimming removed 5 bases from V and 4 bases from J, with 11 bases in between. The V gene's germline CDR1 is MNHEY and CDR2 SMNVEV (reference sequence). Participant age was roughly 18 to 89 years, and participants resided in roughly 24 US areas. Participants reported their clinical history, and cohort assignment relied on those reports. Method: immunoSEQ multiplex PCR; TCRdb's copy keeps in-frame clones and lacks some. The sample shows roughly 240,000 clones, 85% of them seen only once. V is TRBV27 and J is TRBJ1-1; TRBD1 is a possible D gene (6 bases). Material for sequencing was PBMCs or T cells enriched from blood (not recorded which). The sequence was obtained from a woman in her fifties or sixties with acute COVID-19. The CDR3 DNA sequence: TGTGCCAGCAGTCTCACAGGGCTCACTGAAGCTTTCTTT. It yields the protein CASSLTGLTEAFF.